This TCR beta chain was recorded in a study of identical twins. To note about this clonotype: The antigen is undetermined.

The V and J ends lost 4 bases and 9 bases respectively, with 23 bases between them. CDR1 and CDR2 from the germline V gene are SGHRS and YFSETQ. This CDR3 contains 16 residues. A single record per CDR3 protein comes from TCRdb applying MiXCR to the 5' RACE reads. The table includes more than 600,000 distinct CDR3 sequences, 15% to 20% detected once. Study findings and constraints: The study found weaker excess twin sharing in beta out-of-frame sequences.

This sample was also put to use in a study of T cells expressing NK-cell markers. According to that study: Sorted T-cell subsets CD3+CD56+NKG2C+, CD3+CD56+NKG2C- and CD3+CD56-NKG2C+ were TCR beta-sequenced. The CD3+CD56-NKG2C+ fraction was also led by these clonotypes in four donors.

This rearrangement joins TRBV5-1 to TRBJ2-1; no clear D. The sequencing input was PBMCs. The TCR comes from a woman under 30 in good health. The CDR3 DNA sequence: TGCGCCAGCAGCCTCGGTGGTAGCAGACTCTATCGTGAGCAGTTCTTC. This translates into CASSLGGSRLYREQFF.